This T cell receptor (beta chain) emerged from a study of lung T cells in sarcoidosis with Löfgren's syndrome. The CDR3 spans 14 residues. V lost 6 bases and J lost 4, with 18 bases in between. Germline assignment: CDR1 DFQATT and CDR2 SNEGSKA (reference sequence). From the reads, TCRdb called clonotypes with MiXCR, one entry per CDR3 protein. The profile shows 8,500 to 9,500 distinct CDR3 sequences, about 21% of them singletons. The sequenced sample was CD4+ T cells from bronchoalveolar lavage fluid. This clonotype was sampled from a human donor with sarcoidosis (Löfgren's syndrome or another form), or a control subject (not recorded which). The rearrangement uses TRBV20-1 and TRBJ1-2, with D possibly being TRBD1 (5 bases). The CDR3: CSATGAAHSYGYTF. CDR3 nucleotide sequence: TGCAGTGCCACCGGGGCAGCACATTCCTATGGCTACACCTTC.